The 25 T cell receptor beta chains below all came from one sample that was sequenced in a study of regulatory T cells in long-lasting Graves disease. Time point defined: newly diagnosed GD, antithyroid drugs for less than 3 months. PBMCs were the source of the RNA used for TCR sequencing. Building of the TCR beta libraries involved iRepertoire HTBI primers and Arm-PCR of CDR3 regions. MiXCR was run by TCRdb on the multiplex PCR reads, yielding one entry per CDR3 protein. The table lists 350,000 to 450,000 distinct CDR3 sequences, roughly 10% of them singletons. This sample was shared with a second study, whose subject was T cells in Graves' hyperthyroidism and ophthalmopathy.

The source was peripheral blood mononuclear cells (PBMCs), collected at new diagnosis, from a patient treated with antithyroid drugs. Receptor source: a woman younger than 35 with Graves disease.

This clonotype was counted only a few times. The chain has TRBV12-3 or TRBV12-4 and TRBJ1-5; D is undetermined. Trimming removed 7 bases from V and 11 bases from J, with 18 bases in between. This CDR3 is built from 13 residues. This CDR3 reads CASTTRPSWSQHF. The CDR3 nucleotides read TGTGCCAGCACGACGAGGCCATCATGGTCCCAGCATTTT.

This clonotype was recorded a few times. V is TRBV9 and J is TRBJ2-2, with 7 bases aligning to TRBD2. In germline, CDR1 is SGDLS, CDR2 YYNGEE. The J segment lost 5 bases and the V segment lost 3 bases, leaving 10 bases of the junction unmatched. This CDR3 has 16 residues. CDR3 region: CASSATGTTTTGELFF. The DNA for the CDR3 is TGTGCCAGCAGCGCAACCGGGACTACAACAACCGGGGAGCTGTTTTTT.

This sequence joins TRBV19 and TRBJ2-3, with TRBD1 as a possible D gene (6 bases). Between the trimmed V and J ends, which lost 0 bases and 5 bases, there was a span of 12 bases. This CDR3 is 15 amino acids long. Germline V gene lookup returns CDR1 LNHDA and CDR2 SQIVND (reference sequence). Written as DNA, the CDR3 is TGTGCCAGTAGTATAGAAATGGGGGCTAAAGATACGCAGTATTTT. It is translated as CASSIEMGAKDTQYF.

This clonotype has more than one count but fewer than ten. This rearrangement joins TRBV4-3 to TRBJ2-5, with D perhaps matching TRBD1 or TRBD2 (5 bases each). Between the trimmed V and J ends, which lost 1 base and 5 bases, there was a span of 11 bases. The CDR3 is made up of 14 amino acids. The germline CDR1 and CDR2 sequences are LGHNA and YSLEER. The CDR3 reads CASSQGGNPETQYF. The CDR3 nucleotides are TGCGCCAGCAGCCAAGGGGGGAATCCGGAGACCCAGTACTTC.

This clonotype turned up a few times. J is TRBJ2-7 and V is TRBV5-6, with D possibly being TRBD1 (5 bases). V was trimmed by 2 bases and J by 2 bases, leaving 17 bases between them. Germline CDR1 reads SGHDT; CDR2 reads YYEEEE. The CDR3 has 16 residues. The CDR3 DNA reads TGTGCCAGCAGCTTTACTCCGATGACAGAAACCTACGAGCAGTACTTC. Residues: CASSFTPMTETYEQYF. The whole variable domain, remainder taken from reference TRBV5-6 and TRBJ2-7, is DAGVTQSPTHLIKTRGQQVTLRCSPKSGHDTVSWYQQALGQGPQFIFQYYEEEERQRGNFPDRFSGHQFPNYSSELNVNALLLGDSALYLCASSFTPMTETYEQYFGPGTRLTVT.

This clonotype occurred a few times. CDR3 region: CASSQPGQANTEAFF. The CDR3 DNA sequence: TGTGCCAGCAGCCAACCGGGACAGGCTAACACTGAAGCTTTCTTT. This chain connects TRBV2 to TRBJ1-1; TRBD1 aligns across 8 bases. After removal of 6 bases from V and 2 bases from J, the junction contained 8 bases not matched to a gene. CDR1 and CDR2 (germline): SNHLY, FYNNEI. The CDR3 spans 15 residues.

This clonotype was seen ten or more times. The chain uses TRBV28 and TRBJ1-1, with D possibly TRBD1 on 5 matching bases. The CDR3 is 17 amino acids. The germline V gene has CDR1 MDHEN and CDR2 SYDVKM. V lost 5 bases, J lost 4 bases, and 23 bases lay in between. The CDR3 spells CASSIYNHSTACTEAFF. The CDR3, as DNA: TGTGCCAGCAGTATATATAACCATTCGACAGCTTGCACTGAAGCTTTCTTT.

This clonotype was counted many times. The chain joins TRBV18 to TRBJ1-3; D perhaps matches TRBD1 (6 bases). Trimming left V 0 bases short and J 0 bases short, with 9 bases between. In germline, CDR1 is KGHSH, CDR2 LQKENI. This CDR3 has 16 amino acids. CDR3 bases: TGTGCCAGCTCACCACCGACGGACAGCTCTGGAAACACCATATATTTT. Translation gives CASSPPTDSSGNTIYF. The full variable domain, in which reference TRBV18 and TRBJ1-3 provide the parts outside the CDR3, is NAGVMQNPRHLVRRRGQEARLRCSPMKGHSHVYWYRQLPEEGLKFMVYLQKENIIDESGMPKERFSAEFPKEGPSILRIQQVVRGDSAAYFCASSPPTDSSGNTIYFGEGSWLTVV.

This clonotype has a count of ten or more. The genes are TRBV12-3 or TRBV12-4 and TRBJ1-1; no clear D gene. The CDR3 totals 12 residues. Trimming took off 6 bases at V and 7 bases at J, with 12 bases between the two ends. The CDR3, as DNA: TGTGCCAGCAGGTACCCGGGCAATGAAGCTTTCTTT. Translating it yields CASRYPGNEAFF.

This clonotype was found once. A much larger clone is a single base away; this may be a read error. The chain joins TRBV7-2 to TRBJ1-1; maybe TRBD1 (6 bases). The V gene lost 1 base and the J gene lost 10 bases, with 16 bases spanning the gap. CDR1 and CDR2 from the germline V gene are SGHTA and FQGNSA. The length of the CDR3 is 14 residues. CDR3 loop: CASSLDRAFWGAFF. CDR3 in DNA: TGTGCCAGCAGCTTAGACAGGGCGTTTTGGGGAGCTTTCTTT.

This clonotype was picked up many times. The gene calls are TRBV3-1 and TRBJ2-5, with D maybe TRBD2 (6 bases). V lost 0 bases and J lost 5, with 13 bases in between. Germline-derived CDR1 and CDR2 are LGHDT and YNNKEL (reference sequence). The CDR3 is made up of 15 amino acids. CDR3: CASSQDEGSGETQYF. CDR3 sequence (DNA): TGTGCCAGCAGCCAAGATGAGGGCAGCGGGGAGACCCAGTACTTC.

This clonotype was counted at least ten times. This chain links TRBV3-1 with TRBJ2-1, with D possibly being TRBD1 (5 bases). Germline CDR1 reads LGHDT; CDR2 reads YNNKEL (reference sequence). The CDR3 is 15 residues long. V was cut by 6 bases and J by 4 bases, with 16 bases left in between. The CDR3 is CASSPWAGPYNEQFF. CDR3 DNA: TGTGCCAGCAGTCCCTGGGCAGGGCCTTACAATGAGCAGTTCTTC.

This clonotype was counted at least ten times. This chain uses TRBV11-2 with TRBJ1-2; D is perhaps TRBD1 (5 bases). CDR1 SGHAT and CDR2 FQNNGV come from the germline V gene. V was trimmed by 1 base and J by 0 bases, leaving 9 bases between them. This CDR3 contains 15 residues. The CDR3 sequence is CASSLARGANYGYTF. CDR3 sequence (DNA): TGTGCCAGCAGCTTAGCTCGGGGGGCTAACTATGGCTACACCTTC.

Turning to this clonotype: Here the CDR3 omits its conserved ending phenylalanine or tryptophan, so a read error is the likely source. The DNA is omitted, as the CDR3 cannot be located on it reliably, and the CDR3 follows TCRdb's listing. The rearrangement uses TRBV7-9 and TRBJ2-7; the table's TRBD1 call for D was not verified on the DNA. The CDR3 is 8 amino acids long, termini counted. The V gene's germline CDR1 is SEHNR and CDR2 FQNEAQ (reference sequence). CDR3 amino acids: CASSLISG.

A few counts support this clonotype. The V and J genes are TRBV7-6 and TRBJ2-5; D ambiguous. The V end was cut by 1 base, the J end by 3 bases, with 6 bases between. Germline CDR1 and CDR2: SGHVS and FNYEAQ. The CDR3 runs to 13 residues. CDR3 in DNA: TGTGCCAGCAGCTTAGGCACTAAAGAGACCCAGTACTTC. Residues: CASSLGTKETQYF.

In its sample, this clonotype was seen many times. The V gene is TRBV29-1, the J gene TRBJ2-7, with D unresolved. The CDR3 totals 13 residues. Germline lookup yields CDR1 SQVTM and CDR2 ANQGSEA. V was pared by 5 bases and J by 4 bases, with 15 bases between. The DNA for the CDR3 is TGCAGCGTTCGAACAACCCACGAATACGAGCAGTACTTC. It specifies CSVRTTHEYEQYF.

This clonotype occurred many times. The chain employs TRBV7-2 and TRBJ2-3; D is unclear. This CDR3 is 13 amino acids long. V was cut by 5 bases and J by 5 bases, with 11 bases left in between. Looked up from germline, CDR1 is SGHTA and CDR2 is FQGNSA. The CDR3 nucleotides read TGTGCCAGCAGCCCCTACGTGCTAGATACGCAGTATTTT. Translation: CASSPYVLDTQYF.

This clonotype was seen more than once but under ten times. The chain recombines TRBV7-9 with TRBJ2-2; 8 nucleotides match TRBD1. V was clipped by 4 bases and J by 5 bases; unmatched bases: 6. CDR1 SEHNR and CDR2 FQNEAQ come from the germline V gene (reference sequence). The CDR3 covers 15 residues. CDR3 sequence: CASSSDRGGTGELFF. The CDR3 DNA reads as TGTGCCAGCAGCTCTGACAGGGGCGGTACCGGGGAGCTGTTTTTT.

This clonotype was observed a few times. The chain has TRBV11-2 and TRBJ2-4; TRBD1 agrees at 7 bases. Per the germline V gene, CDR1 is SGHAT and CDR2 is FQNNGV. V dropped 8 bases and J dropped 7; count of bases not matched to a gene: 14. CDR3 length: 15 residues. In nucleotides, the CDR3 is TGTGCCAGCGGCTACCCACAGGGGAATTGGAACATTCAGTACTTC. It translates to CASGYPQGNWNIQYF.

This clonotype was detected many times. V is TRBV3-1 and J is TRBJ1-1; D is uncertain. With 0 bases removed from V and 3 bases from J, the gap between germline ends came to 8 bases. Germline lookup yields CDR1 LGHDT and CDR2 YNNKEL (reference sequence). This CDR3 region has 14 residues. The CDR3 loop is CASSQDPRDTEAFF. CDR3 DNA sequence: TGTGCCAGCAGCCAAGACCCTCGGGACACTGAAGCTTTCTTT.

This clonotype was counted ten times or more. This chain connects TRBV9 to TRBJ2-3, with 10 nucleotides matching TRBD2. The V segment lost 0 bases and the J segment 7 bases; nucleotides outside the gene matches: 14. CDR1 and CDR2 (germline): SGDLS, YYNGEE. This CDR3 is 18 amino acids long. Here the CDR3 reads CASSVARQEAGGPYTQYF. The CDR3 bases are TGTGCCAGCAGCGTAGCTCGGCAAGAAGCGGGGGGGCCTTATACGCAGTATTTT.

This clonotype was seen ten or more times. V and J are TRBV7-6 and TRBJ2-1; 7 bases are a match to TRBD2. Germline CDR1 SGHVS, CDR2 FNYEAQ. The CDR3 has 16 residues. V shed 4 bases and J 0 bases; nucleotides not matched to a gene: 6. This CDR3 reads CASSSTGGSSYNEQFF. The CDR3 DNA sequence: TGTGCCAGCAGCTCCACGGGGGGTTCCTCCTACAATGAGCAGTTCTTC. Drawing the rest from reference TRBV7-6 and TRBJ2-1, the complete variable domain is GAGVSQSPRYKVTKRGQDVALRCDPISGHVSLYWYRQALGQGPEFLTYFNYEAQQDKSGLPNDRFSAERPEGSISTLTIQRTEQRDSAMYRCASSSTGGSSYNEQFFGPGTRLTVL.

The table lists this clonotype with many counts. The gene calls are TRBV12-3 or TRBV12-4 and TRBJ2-1; 10 nucleotides agree with TRBD1. V was pared by 4 bases and J by 7 bases, with 1 base of the junction left unmatched. The CDR3 runs to 13 residues. In nucleotides, the CDR3 is TGTGCCAGCAGTTGGACAGGGGGTAATGAGCAGTTCTTC. This encodes CASSWTGGNEQFF.

This clonotype was detected ten times or more. The genes are TRBV20-1 and TRBJ2-3; D remains unclear. Trimming removed 1 base at V and 3 bases at J, with 2 bases between. This CDR3 is built from 11 residues. Germline CDR1 is DFQATT and CDR2 is SNEGSKA (reference sequence). The chain's CDR3 is CSARVTDTQYF. The CDR3 nucleotides read TGCAGTGCTAGAGTGACAGATACGCAGTATTTT.

This clonotype was observed a few times. The rearrangement links TRBV18 to TRBJ2-3; 9 bases are a match to TRBD2. The CDR3 totals 17 residues. The germline V gene encodes CDR1 KGHSH and CDR2 LQKENI. With 1 base clipped from V and 1 base from J, the junction kept 6 bases outside the gene matches. In nucleotides, the CDR3 is TGTGCCAGCTCACCACTGCCTAGCGGGGAGGGCACAGATACGCAGTATTTT. Translating gives CASSPLPSGEGTDTQYF.